This T cell receptor (beta chain) came from a study of blood T cell repertoires in COVID-19. About the study: Researchers got acute and convalescent COVID-19 samples from the United States, Italy and Spain. T cells, B-cell-depleted T cells, or PBMCs provided the cDNA or gDNA that served as material.

Germline assignment: CDR1 LNHDA and CDR2 SQIVND (reference sequence). Trimming cost V 6 bases and J 5 bases, with 11 bases left between them. The CDR3 length is 13 residues. The authors' processing: Reference gene primer amplification gave estimated nucleated cell counts. Some clones are missing from TCRdb's copy, which holds only in-frame ones; the method was immunoSEQ multiplex PCR. Clonal size and the V and J genes are those of that table, whereas D and trimming came from the DNA. The sample consists of 100,000 or so clones, 75% to 90% of them appearing once. This clone has a single count. The chain links TRBV19 to TRBJ2-4; weak D call: TRBD2 (6 bases). Sequenced sample: peripheral blood. This clonotype originated in a human donor with acute or convalescent COVID-19. The donor label of this sample is uncertain. The CDR3 DNA sequence: TGTGCCAGTAGCGGACTACAACAAAACATTCAGTACTTC. Its protein is CASSGLQQNIQYF.